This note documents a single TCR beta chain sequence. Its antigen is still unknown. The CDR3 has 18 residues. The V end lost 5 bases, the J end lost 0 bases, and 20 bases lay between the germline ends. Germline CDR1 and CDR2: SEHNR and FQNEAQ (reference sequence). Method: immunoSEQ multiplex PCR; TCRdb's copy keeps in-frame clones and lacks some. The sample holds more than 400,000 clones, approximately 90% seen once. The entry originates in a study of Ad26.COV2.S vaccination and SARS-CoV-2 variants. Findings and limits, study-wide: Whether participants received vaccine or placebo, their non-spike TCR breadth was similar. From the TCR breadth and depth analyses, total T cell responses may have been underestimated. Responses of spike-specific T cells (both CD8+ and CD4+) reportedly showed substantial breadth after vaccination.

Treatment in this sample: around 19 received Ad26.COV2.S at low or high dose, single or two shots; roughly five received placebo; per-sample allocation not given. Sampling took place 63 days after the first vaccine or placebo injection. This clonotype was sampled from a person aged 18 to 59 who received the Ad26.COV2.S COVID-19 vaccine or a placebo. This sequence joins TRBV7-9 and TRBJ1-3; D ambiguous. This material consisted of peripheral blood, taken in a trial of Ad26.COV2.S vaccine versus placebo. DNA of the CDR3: TGTGCCAGCAGCCCGGACCCGGGGAGGGTCTACTCTGGAAACACCATATATTTT. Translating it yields CASSPDPGRVYSGNTIYF.